A single T cell receptor beta chain is shown here with its context. The CDR3 is 14 amino acids. J lost 7 bases, V lost 5 bases, and 7 bases had no gene match. Germline assignment: CDR1 SNHLY and CDR2 FYNNEI. The entry originates in a study of radiotherapy plus CTLA-4 blockade in lung cancer. Generated by immunoSEQ multiplex PCR, the TCRdb table keeps only in-frame clones and is missing some. The sample lists tens of thousands of clones, around 80% seen once, with around 4% in the top ten. Sample: peripheral blood, taken from a patient treated with radiotherapy plus ipilimumab. V and J are TRBV2 and TRBJ1-4; 7 positions match TRBD1. The sequence was collected from a human donor with non-small cell lung cancer who had a partial response to radiotherapy plus ipilimumab. For the CDR3, the DNA is TGTGCCAGCAGTATCGGGACAGCCACTGAAAAACTGTTTTTT. Its translation is CASSIGTATEKLFF.